These 2 T cell receptor beta chains share one sample of origin, sequenced in a study of blood T cell repertoires in COVID-19. Clones were read by immunoSEQ multiplex PCR, and TCRdb kept only the in-frame ones, dropping some. Found here are roughly 300,000 clones, around 86% of them singletons; the top ten hold more than 1.3%. Input material: peripheral blood. The receptors come from a woman aged 40-49 years who had recovered from COVID-19.

The chain employs TRBV5-4 and TRBJ2-3, with TRBD2 as a possible D gene (5 bases). The germline V gene has CDR1 SGHNT and CDR2 YYREEE (reference sequence). Trimming shortened V by 0 bases and J by 0 bases, and 11 bases separated the two germline ends. There are 16 residues in the CDR3. CDR3 loop: CASSLGLAGSTDTQYF. The DNA of the CDR3 is TGTGCCAGCAGCTTGGGATTGGCGGGCAGCACAGATACGCAGTATTTT.

V gene TRBV27 combines with J gene TRBJ2-7, with 7 bases aligning to TRBD2. Trimming removed 8 bases from V and 0 bases from J; junction bases left unmatched: 13. The CDR3 runs 16 residues. CDR1 and CDR2 (germline): MNHEY, SMNVEV (reference sequence). The CDR3 coding sequence is TGTGCCAGCTCCCCGTCAGCGGGGCCCTTCTCCTACGAGCAGTACTTC. It translates to CASSPSAGPFSYEQYF.